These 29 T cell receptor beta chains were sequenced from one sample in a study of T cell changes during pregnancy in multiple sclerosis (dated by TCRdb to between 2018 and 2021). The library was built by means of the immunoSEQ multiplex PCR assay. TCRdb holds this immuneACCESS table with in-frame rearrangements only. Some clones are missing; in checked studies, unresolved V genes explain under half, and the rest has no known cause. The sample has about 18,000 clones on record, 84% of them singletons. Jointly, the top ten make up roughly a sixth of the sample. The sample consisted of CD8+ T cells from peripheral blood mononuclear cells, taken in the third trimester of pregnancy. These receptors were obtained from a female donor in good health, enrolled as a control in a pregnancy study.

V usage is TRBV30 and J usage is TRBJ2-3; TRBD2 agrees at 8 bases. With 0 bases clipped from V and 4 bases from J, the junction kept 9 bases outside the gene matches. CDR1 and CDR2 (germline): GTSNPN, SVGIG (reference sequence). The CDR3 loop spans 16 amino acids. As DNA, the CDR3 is TGTGCCTGGAGTGTTCGGGCGGGGGGAAGTTCAGATACGCAGTATTTT. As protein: CAWSVRAGGSSDTQYF.

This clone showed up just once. CDR3 region: CASSQYRGGYEQYF. The CDR3, as DNA: TGTGCCAGCAGCCAATACAGGGGGGGCTACGAGCAGTACTTC. The chain has TRBV7-2 and TRBJ2-7; TRBD1 might be the D (8 bases). Germline loops: CDR1 SGHTA, CDR2 FQGNSA. The CDR3 extends over 14 amino acids. V lost 5 bases and J lost 3, with 14 bases in between. The whole variable domain, remainder taken from reference TRBV7-2 and TRBJ2-7, is GAGVSQSPSNKVTEKGKDVELRCDPISGHTALYWYRQSLGQGLEFLIYFQGNSAPDKSGLPSDRFSAERTGGSVSTLTIQRTQQEDSAVYLCASSQYRGGYEQYFGPGTRLTVT.

CDR3 loop: CASSPPEGGEKLFF. DNA for the CDR3: TGTGCCAGCTCACCACCTGAGGGAGGTGAAAAACTGTTTTTT. This chain uses TRBV18 with TRBJ1-4; D is unclear. Trimming pared 0 bases from V and 7 bases from J, leaving 9 bases between. Germline CDR1 and CDR2: KGHSH and LQKENI. The CDR3 totals 14 residues.

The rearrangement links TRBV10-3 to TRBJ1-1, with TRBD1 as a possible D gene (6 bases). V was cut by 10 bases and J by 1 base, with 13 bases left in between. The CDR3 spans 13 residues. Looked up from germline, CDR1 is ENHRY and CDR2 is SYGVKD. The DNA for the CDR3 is TGTGCCACAACAACAGGGCGGAACACTGAAGCTTTCTTT. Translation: CATTTGRNTEAFF.

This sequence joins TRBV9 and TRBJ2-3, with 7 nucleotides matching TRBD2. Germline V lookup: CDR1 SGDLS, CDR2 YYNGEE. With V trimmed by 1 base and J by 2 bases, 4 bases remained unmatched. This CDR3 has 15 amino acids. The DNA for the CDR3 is TGTGCCAGCAGCGTATTTGGGGACTACACAGATACGCAGTATTTT. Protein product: CASSVFGDYTDTQYF.

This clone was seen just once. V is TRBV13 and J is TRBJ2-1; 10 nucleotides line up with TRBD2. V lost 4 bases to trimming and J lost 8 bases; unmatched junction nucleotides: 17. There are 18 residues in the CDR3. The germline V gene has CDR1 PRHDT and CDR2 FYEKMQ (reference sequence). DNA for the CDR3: TGTGCCAGCAGCTCCGCCCCAGGCCTAGCGGGAGTTCAGGATGAGCAGTTCTTC. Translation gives CASSSAPGLAGVQDEQFF.

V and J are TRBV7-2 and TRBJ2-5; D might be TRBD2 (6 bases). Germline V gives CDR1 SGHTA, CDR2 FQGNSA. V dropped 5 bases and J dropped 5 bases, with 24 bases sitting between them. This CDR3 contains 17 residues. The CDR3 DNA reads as TGTGCCAGCAGCGCCGGGACCCGGGAGTCTTACGCGGAGACCCAGTACTTC. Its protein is CASSAGTRESYAETQYF.

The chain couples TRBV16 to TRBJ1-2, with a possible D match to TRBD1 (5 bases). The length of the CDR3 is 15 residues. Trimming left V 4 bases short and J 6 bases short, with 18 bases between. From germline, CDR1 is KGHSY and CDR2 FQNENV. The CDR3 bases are TGTGCCAGCAGCCGCCCAGGGCAGGATCTCGATGGCTACACCTTC. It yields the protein CASSRPGQDLDGYTF.

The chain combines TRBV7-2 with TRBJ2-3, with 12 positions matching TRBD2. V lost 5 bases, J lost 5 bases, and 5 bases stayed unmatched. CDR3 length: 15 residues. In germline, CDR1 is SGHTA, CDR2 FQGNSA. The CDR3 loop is CASSMTGLAGDTQYF. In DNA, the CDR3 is TGTGCCAGCAGCATGACGGGACTAGCGGGAGATACGCAGTATTTT.

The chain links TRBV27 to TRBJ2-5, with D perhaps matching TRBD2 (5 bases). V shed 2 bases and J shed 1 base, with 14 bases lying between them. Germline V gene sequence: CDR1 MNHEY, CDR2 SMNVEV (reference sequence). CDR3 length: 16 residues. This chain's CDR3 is CASSLTMGAAQETQYF. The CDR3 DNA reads TGTGCCAGCAGTTTAACAATGGGAGCGGCCCAAGAGACCCAGTACTTC.

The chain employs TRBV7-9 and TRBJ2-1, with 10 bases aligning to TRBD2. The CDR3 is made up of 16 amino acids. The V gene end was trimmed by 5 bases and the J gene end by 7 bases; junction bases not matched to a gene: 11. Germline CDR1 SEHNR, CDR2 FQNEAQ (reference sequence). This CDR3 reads CASSMPGLAGENEQFF. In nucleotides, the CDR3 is TGTGCCAGCAGCATGCCAGGGCTAGCGGGAGAAAATGAGCAGTTCTTC.

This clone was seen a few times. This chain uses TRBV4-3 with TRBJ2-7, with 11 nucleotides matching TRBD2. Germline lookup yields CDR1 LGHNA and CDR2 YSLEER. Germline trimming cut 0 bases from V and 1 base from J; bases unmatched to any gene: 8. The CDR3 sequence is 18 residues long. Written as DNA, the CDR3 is TGCGCCAGCAGCCAAGACCTAGCGGGGGGCCTACTTTCCTACGAGCAGTACTTC. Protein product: CASSQDLAGGLLSYEQYF.

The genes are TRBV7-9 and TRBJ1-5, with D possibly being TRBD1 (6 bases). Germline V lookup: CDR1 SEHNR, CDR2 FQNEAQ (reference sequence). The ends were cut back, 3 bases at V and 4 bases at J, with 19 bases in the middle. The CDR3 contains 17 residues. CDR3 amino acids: CASSLWQGKGLNQPQHF. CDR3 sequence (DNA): TGTGCCAGCAGCTTGTGGCAGGGGAAGGGGTTAAATCAGCCCCAGCATTTT.

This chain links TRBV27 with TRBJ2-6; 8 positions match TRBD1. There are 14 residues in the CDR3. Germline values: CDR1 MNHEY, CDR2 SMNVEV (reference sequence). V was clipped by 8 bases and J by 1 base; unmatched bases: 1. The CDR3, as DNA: TGTGCCAGCTGGACAGGGTCTGGGGCCAACGTCCTGACTTTC. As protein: CASWTGSGANVLTF.

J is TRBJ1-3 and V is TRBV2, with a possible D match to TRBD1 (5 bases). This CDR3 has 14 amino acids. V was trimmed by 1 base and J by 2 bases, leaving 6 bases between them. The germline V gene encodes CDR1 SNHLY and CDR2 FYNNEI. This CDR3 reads CASSEDRTGNTIYF. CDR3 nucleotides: TGTGCCAGCAGTGAAGACAGGACTGGAAACACCATATATTTT.

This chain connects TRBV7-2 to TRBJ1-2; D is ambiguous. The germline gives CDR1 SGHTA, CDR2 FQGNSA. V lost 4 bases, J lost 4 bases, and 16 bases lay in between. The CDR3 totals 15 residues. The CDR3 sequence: CASSSLGGQVYGYTF. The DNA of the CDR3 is TGTGCCAGCAGCTCCCTCGGAGGGCAGGTCTATGGCTACACCTTC.

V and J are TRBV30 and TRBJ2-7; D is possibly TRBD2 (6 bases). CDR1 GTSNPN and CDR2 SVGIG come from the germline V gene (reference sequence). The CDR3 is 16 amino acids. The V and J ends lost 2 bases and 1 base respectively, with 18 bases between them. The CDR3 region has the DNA TGTGCCTGGAGTTTGGGTAGTAGCGGCACTTCCTACGAGCAGTACTTC. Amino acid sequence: CAWSLGSSGTSYEQYF.

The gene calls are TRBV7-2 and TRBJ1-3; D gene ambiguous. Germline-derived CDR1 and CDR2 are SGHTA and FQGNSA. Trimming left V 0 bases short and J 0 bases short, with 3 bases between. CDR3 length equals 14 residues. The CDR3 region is CASSLASSGNTIYF. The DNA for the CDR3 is TGTGCCAGCAGCTTAGCCAGCTCTGGAAACACCATATATTTT.

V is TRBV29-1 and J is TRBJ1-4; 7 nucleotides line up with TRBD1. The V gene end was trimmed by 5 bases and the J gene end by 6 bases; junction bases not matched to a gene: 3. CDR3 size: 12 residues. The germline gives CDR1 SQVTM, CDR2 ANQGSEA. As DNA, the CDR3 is TGCAGCGTTCGGGACAGTCATGAAAAACTGTTTTTT. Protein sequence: CSVRDSHEKLFF.

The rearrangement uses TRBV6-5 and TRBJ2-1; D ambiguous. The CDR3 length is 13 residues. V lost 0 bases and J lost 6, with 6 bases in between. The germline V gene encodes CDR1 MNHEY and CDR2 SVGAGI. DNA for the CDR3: TGTGCCAGCAGTTACTCGACTCCCAATGAGCAGTTCTTC. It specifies CASSYSTPNEQFF.

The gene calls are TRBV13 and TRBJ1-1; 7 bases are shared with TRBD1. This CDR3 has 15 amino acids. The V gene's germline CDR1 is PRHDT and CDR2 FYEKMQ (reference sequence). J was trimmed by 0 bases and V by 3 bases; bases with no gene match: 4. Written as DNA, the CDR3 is TGTGCCAGCAGCTTCGAGGGGGCATTGAACACTGAAGCTTTCTTT. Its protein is CASSFEGALNTEAFF.

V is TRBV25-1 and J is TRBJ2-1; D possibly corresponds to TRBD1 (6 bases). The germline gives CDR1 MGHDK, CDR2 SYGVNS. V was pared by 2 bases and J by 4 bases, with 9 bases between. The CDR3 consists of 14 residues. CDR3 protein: CASSEAQGYNEQFF. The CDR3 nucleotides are TGTGCCAGCAGTGAAGCACAGGGATACAATGAGCAGTTCTTC.

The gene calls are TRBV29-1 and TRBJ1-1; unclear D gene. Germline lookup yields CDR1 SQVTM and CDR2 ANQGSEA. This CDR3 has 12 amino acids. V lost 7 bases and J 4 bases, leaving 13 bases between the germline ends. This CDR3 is CSAPLSSTEAFF. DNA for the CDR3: TGCAGCGCCCCCCTCTCGAGCACTGAAGCTTTCTTT.

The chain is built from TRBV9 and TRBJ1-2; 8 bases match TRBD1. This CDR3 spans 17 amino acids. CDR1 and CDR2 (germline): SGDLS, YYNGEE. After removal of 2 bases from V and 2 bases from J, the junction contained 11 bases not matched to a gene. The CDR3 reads CASSVGQVPQGNYGYTF. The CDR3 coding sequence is TGTGCCAGCAGCGTGGGACAGGTTCCCCAGGGGAACTATGGCTACACCTTC.

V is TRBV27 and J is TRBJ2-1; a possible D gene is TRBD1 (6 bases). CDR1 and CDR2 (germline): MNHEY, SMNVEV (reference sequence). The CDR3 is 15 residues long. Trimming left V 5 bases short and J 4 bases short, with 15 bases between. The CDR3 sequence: CASSRTVNQYNEQFF. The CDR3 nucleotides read TGTGCCAGCAGTCGGACAGTAAACCAATACAATGAGCAGTTCTTC.

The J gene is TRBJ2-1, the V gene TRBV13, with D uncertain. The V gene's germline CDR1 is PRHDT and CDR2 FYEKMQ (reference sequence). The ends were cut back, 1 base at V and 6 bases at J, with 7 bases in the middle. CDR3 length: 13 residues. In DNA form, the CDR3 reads TGTGCCAGCAGCTTAGCGACGGGCAATGAGCAGTTCTTC. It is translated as CASSLATGNEQFF.

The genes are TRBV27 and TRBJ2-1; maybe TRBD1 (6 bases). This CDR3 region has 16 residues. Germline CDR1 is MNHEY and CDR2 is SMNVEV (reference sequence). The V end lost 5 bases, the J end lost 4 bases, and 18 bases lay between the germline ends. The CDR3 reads CASSPSGAGTYNEQFF. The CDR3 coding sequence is TGTGCCAGCAGTCCCTCAGGGGCAGGGACATACAATGAGCAGTTCTTC.

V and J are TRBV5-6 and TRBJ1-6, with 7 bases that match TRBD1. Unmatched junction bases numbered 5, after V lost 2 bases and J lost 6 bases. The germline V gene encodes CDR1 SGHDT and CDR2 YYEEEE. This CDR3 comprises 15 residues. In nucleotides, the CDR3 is TGTGCCAGCAGCTTTGGGGCAGGGGGTAATTCACCCCTCCACTTT. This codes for CASSFGAGGNSPLHF. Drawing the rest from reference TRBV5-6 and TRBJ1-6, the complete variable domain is DAGVTQSPTHLIKTRGQQVTLRCSPKSGHDTVSWYQQALGQGPQFIFQYYEEEERQRGNFPDRFSGHQFPNYSSELNVNALLLGDSALYLCASSFGAGGNSPLHFGNGTRLTVT.

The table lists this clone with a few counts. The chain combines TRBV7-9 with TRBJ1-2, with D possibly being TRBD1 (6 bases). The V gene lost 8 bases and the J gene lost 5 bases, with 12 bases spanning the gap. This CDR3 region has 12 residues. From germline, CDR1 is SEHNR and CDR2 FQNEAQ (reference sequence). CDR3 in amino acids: CASPGQLYGYTF. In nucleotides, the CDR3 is TGTGCCAGCCCGGGACAACTTTATGGCTACACCTTC. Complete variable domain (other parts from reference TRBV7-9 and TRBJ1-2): DTGVSQNPRHKITKRGQNVTFRCDPISEHNRLYWYRQTLGQGPEFLTYFQNEAQLEKSRLLSDRFSAERPKGSFSTLEIQRTEQGDSAMYLCASPGQLYGYTFGSGTRLTVV.